This is a list of T cell receptor beta chains from one sample in a study of spatial heterogeneity in lung cancer. TCRdb independently ran MiXCR on the 5' RACE reads; one entry per CDR3 protein. The sample consists of about 120,000 distinct CDR3 sequences, 12% of them appearing once. The sequenced sample was PBMCs, obtained at follow-up. The receptors were gathered from a male donor with early-stage non-small cell lung cancer. Each CDR3 is given with its conserved first and last residue. The order of the fields is D gene, J gene, V gene, CDR3 protein. D genes are given only for firm matches.

TRBD2 | TRBJ2-3 | TRBV20-1 | CSVVAGGPRTDTQYF
NA | TRBJ1-5 | TRBV12-3/TRBV12-4 | CASRDTGTNQPQHF
NA | TRBJ2-3 | TRBV10-1 | CASSWTTSTDTQYF
NA | TRBJ2-1 | TRBV7-2 | CASSLADSPYNEQFF
NA | TRBJ1-2 | TRBV28 | CASSLLETGYFPYGYTF
NA | TRBJ2-5 | TRBV20-1 | CSARTSQETQYF
TRBD2 | TRBJ2-5 | TRBV12-3/TRBV12-4 | CASRGTTAGIQETQYF
NA | TRBJ2-2 | TRBV29-1 | CSVLDESNTGELFF
TRBD2 | TRBJ2-3 | TRBV4-3 | CASSRGTSGDSTDTQYF
NA | TRBJ2-1 | TRBV9 | CASSVGASHNEQFF
NA | TRBJ2-3 | TRBV21-1 | CATTDREGTDTQYF
NA | TRBJ2-1 | TRBV24-1 | CATSPVGQGLNEQFF
NA | TRBJ2-7 | TRBV12-3/TRBV12-4 | CASSSPSERWSYEQYF
TRBD1 | TRBJ2-7 | TRBV27 | CASSNRDREGEQYF
NA | TRBJ2-1 | TRBV28 | CASSWGVNEQFF
NA | TRBJ2-3 | TRBV25-1 | CVPGRTDRTDTQYF
NA | TRBJ2-3 | TRBV7-9 | CASSLVGQGTDTQYF
NA | TRBJ2-2 | TRBV4-2 | CASSQDPRGTSSGELFF
NA | TRBJ2-5 | TRBV6-2/TRBV6-3 | CASSYIRGETQYF
TRBD1 | TRBJ1-1 | TRBV2 | CASSEGTGNTEAFF
NA | TRBJ1-5 | TRBV20-1 | CSGKAGNSNQPQHF
NA | TRBJ1-5 | TRBV7-2 | CASSLGPDQPQHF
TRBD2 | TRBJ2-3 | TRBV20-1 | CSARGLAGLSTDTQYF
NA | TRBJ1-4 | TRBV2 | CASTFREKLFF
TRBD1 | TRBJ1-5 | TRBV20-1 | CSARGGTANQPQHF
NA | TRBJ1-2 | TRBV6-1 | CASSEESHTF
NA | TRBJ1-2 | TRBV28 | CASSWGTNYGYTF
NA | TRBJ1-2 | TRBV18 | CASSSNPQGHYGYTF
NA | TRBJ1-5 | TRBV28 | CASTLSGRGNQPQHF
TRBD1 | TRBJ2-7 | TRBV5-1 | CASSSTGGRPYEQYF
NA | TRBJ1-1 | TRBV7-9 | CASSGKPMNTEAFF
NA | TRBJ1-1 | TRBV24-1 | CATGSGANTEAFF
TRBD1 | TRBJ2-2 | TRBV9 | CASSPRQGNVAGELFF
TRBD1 | TRBJ1-5 | TRBV6-2/TRBV6-3 | CASSYDRVRNQPQHF
TRBD1 | TRBJ2-2 | TRBV7-7 | CASSPEFGTGFTGELFF
NA | TRBJ2-2 | TRBV29-1 | CSVDRGPGELFF
TRBD2 | TRBJ2-1 | TRBV28 | CASSEPTGRGGNEQFF
NA | TRBJ2-1 | TRBV5-1 | CASSLDAGLGGNEQFF
NA | TRBJ2-1 | TRBV6-5 | CASRVGTRNEQFF
NA | TRBJ1-2 | TRBV20-1 | CSADMSGVSNYGYTF
TRBD1 | TRBJ2-1 | TRBV7-8 | CASSLLGQAYNEQFF
NA | TRBJ2-7 | TRBV7-2 | CASSLQWGFSYEQYF
NA | TRBJ2-1 | TRBV2 | CASREDGYNEQFF
TRBD2 | TRBJ2-5 | TRBV7-9 | CASSLGLAGRETQYF
TRBD2 | TRBJ2-3 | TRBV4-1 | CASSQEAAGTSGDPSTDTQYF
NA | TRBJ1-2 | TRBV5-1 | CASSYPTGSPDKSYGYTF